This is a list of T cell receptor beta chains from one sample in a study of T cells in Graves' hyperthyroidism and ophthalmopathy. TCRdb itself ran the multiplex PCR reads through MiXCR, one entry per CDR3 protein. The profile covers 600,000 to 700,000 distinct CDR3 sequences, with roughly 46% appearing a single time and less than 9% taken by the ten largest. Input material: peripheral blood or thyroid tissue (not recorded which). The receptors stem from an adult man with Graves' disease, either hyperthyroidism or ophthalmopathy (not recorded which). CDR3s include the opening cysteine and the closing phenylalanine or tryptophan. The order of the fields is D gene, clone size, J gene, V gene, CDR3 protein, CDR3 DNA. The D gene is left open where the match is weak. Some rows have no size entry. The others give once, few or many, or a class for an expanded clone.

D gene: TRBD1; clone size: few; J gene: TRBJ2-7; V gene: TRBV7-2; CDR3 protein: CASSQPGQGSYEQYF; CDR3 DNA: TGTGCCAGCAGCCAACCGGGACAGGGATCCTACGAGCAGTACTTC
D gene: -; clone size: many; J gene: TRBJ1-6; V gene: TRBV20-1; CDR3 protein: CSARDQSPLHF; CDR3 DNA: TGCAGTGCTAGAGATCAGTCACCCCTCCACTTT
D gene: -; clone size: -; J gene: TRBJ1-6; V gene: TRBV6-5; CDR3 protein: CASSPLPESPLHF; CDR3 DNA: TGTGCCAGCAGTCCCCTTCCCGAATCACCCCTCCACTTT
D gene: TRBD1; clone size: few; J gene: TRBJ2-7; V gene: TRBV29-1; CDR3 protein: CSADRGSYEQYF; CDR3 DNA: TGCAGCGCAGACAGGGGCTCCTACGAGCAGTACTTC
D gene: -; clone size: many; J gene: TRBJ2-7; V gene: TRBV2; CDR3 protein: CATLGPIGEQYF; CDR3 DNA: TGTGCCACCCTCGGACCTATAGGCGAGCAGTACTTC
D gene: TRBD2; clone size: -; J gene: TRBJ2-2; V gene: TRBV6-5; CDR3 protein: CASSSTSENTGELFF; CDR3 DNA: TGTGCCAGCAGTTCGACTAGCGAGAACACCGGGGAGCTGTTTTTT
D gene: TRBD2; clone size: -; J gene: TRBJ2-1; V gene: TRBV2; CDR3 protein: CASSKILAGARRNEQFF; CDR3 DNA: TGTGCCAGCAGTAAAATTCTAGCGGGAGCACGGCGCAATGAGCAGTTCTTC
D gene: -; clone size: -; J gene: TRBJ2-7; V gene: TRBV19; CDR3 protein: CASSIGELTEQYF; CDR3 DNA: TGTGCCAGTAGTATTGGGGAGTTGACGGAGCAGTACTTC
D gene: TRBD2; clone size: many; J gene: TRBJ2-7; V gene: TRBV7-6; CDR3 protein: CASSLRLAGGEQYF; CDR3 DNA: TGTGCCAGCAGCTTAAGACTAGCGGGGGGCGAGCAGTACTTC
D gene: -; clone size: many; J gene: TRBJ1-2; V gene: TRBV7-8; CDR3 protein: CASTSGDSPYGYTF; CDR3 DNA: TGTGCCAGCACCTCTGGGGATTCCCCCTATGGCTACACCTTC
D gene: TRBD1; clone size: -; J gene: TRBJ2-6; V gene: TRBV12-5; CDR3 protein: CASGLGGQGGFGANVLTF; CDR3 DNA: TGTGCTAGTGGTTTGGGAGGACAGGGGGGATTTGGGGCCAACGTCCTGACTTTC
D gene: -; clone size: -; J gene: TRBJ1-1; V gene: TRBV9; CDR3 protein: CASSVGYSSTEAFF; CDR3 DNA: TGTGCCAGCAGCGTAGGGTACAGTAGCACTGAAGCTTTCTTT
D gene: -; clone size: many; J gene: TRBJ1-5; V gene: TRBV2; CDR3 protein: CASSERAGVQPQHF; CDR3 DNA: TGTGCCAGCAGTGAAAGGGCAGGGGTGCAGCCCCAGCATTTT
D gene: TRBD1; clone size: many; J gene: TRBJ1-2; V gene: TRBV7-2; CDR3 protein: CASSLDRAGGYTF; CDR3 DNA: TGTGCCAGCAGCCTCGACAGGGCTGGAGGCTACACCTTC
D gene: TRBD1; clone size: -; J gene: TRBJ1-1; V gene: TRBV7-9; CDR3 protein: CASSPRTGSRNTEAFF; CDR3 DNA: TGTGCCAGCAGCCCCCGGACAGGGTCGAGGAACACTGAAGCTTTCTTT
D gene: TRBD2; clone size: -; J gene: TRBJ2-2; V gene: TRBV7-9; CDR3 protein: CASSLAGLAGGPYTGELFF; CDR3 DNA: TGTGCCAGCAGCTTAGCGGGACTAGCGGGAGGGCCGTACACCGGGGAGCTGTTTTTT
D gene: -; clone size: -; J gene: TRBJ2-2; V gene: TRBV11-2; CDR3 protein: CASSLSVTNTGELFF; CDR3 DNA: TGTGCCAGCAGCCTTTCCGTGACGAACACCGGGGAGCTGTTTTTT
D gene: -; clone size: few; J gene: TRBJ1-2; V gene: TRBV7-9; CDR3 protein: CASSYSGLPNYGYTF; CDR3 DNA: TGTGCCAGCAGTTACTCTGGCTTACCTAACTATGGCTACACCTTC
D gene: TRBD2; clone size: -; J gene: TRBJ2-1; V gene: TRBV2; CDR3 protein: CASSAGLVIDEQFF; CDR3 DNA: TGTGCCAGCAGTGCGGGACTAGTCATCGATGAGCAGTTCTTC
D gene: TRBD1; clone size: -; J gene: TRBJ2-7; V gene: TRBV5-1; CDR3 protein: CASSLVPRTGIGYEQYF; CDR3 DNA: TGCGCCAGCAGCTTGGTCCCCCGGACAGGGATCGGTTACGAGCAGTACTTC
D gene: TRBD1; clone size: -; J gene: TRBJ2-6; V gene: TRBV10-3; CDR3 protein: CASSYPIPGQDSSGANVLTF; CDR3 DNA: TGTGCCAGCAGTTACCCCATCCCGGGACAGGACAGCTCTGGGGCCAACGTCCTGACTTTC
D gene: TRBD2; clone size: -; J gene: TRBJ2-5; V gene: TRBV25-1; CDR3 protein: CASRGTSGTQETQYF; CDR3 DNA: TGTGCCAGCAGAGGGACTAGCGGGACCCAAGAGACCCAGTACTTC
D gene: -; clone size: few; J gene: TRBJ1-4; V gene: TRBV7-8; CDR3 protein: CASSNHRNDNEKLFF; CDR3 DNA: TGTGCCAGCAGTAACCACAGGAATGATAATGAAAAACTGTTTTTT
D gene: TRBD1; clone size: many; J gene: TRBJ1-5; V gene: TRBV6-6; CDR3 protein: CASSASGTGVGQPQHF; CDR3 DNA: TGTGCCAGCAGTGCCTCCGGGACAGGGGTGGGTCAGCCCCAGCATTTT
D gene: -; clone size: many; J gene: TRBJ1-1; V gene: TRBV2; CDR3 protein: CASTRPNTEAFF; CDR3 DNA: TGTGCCAGTACAAGGCCGAACACTGAAGCTTTCTTT
D gene: -; clone size: -; J gene: TRBJ2-5; V gene: TRBV7-2; CDR3 protein: CASSPPPADWETQYF; CDR3 DNA: TGTGCCAGCAGCCCCCCCCCTGCAGATTGGGAGACCCAGTACTTC
D gene: -; clone size: once; J gene: TRBJ1-6; V gene: TRBV29-1; CDR3 protein: CSVRGSDNSPLHF; CDR3 DNA: TGCAGCGTCAGGGGTTCCGACAATTCACCCCTCCACTTT
D gene: -; clone size: many; J gene: TRBJ2-5; V gene: TRBV11-2; CDR3 protein: CASSLDGAGRGETQYF; CDR3 DNA: TGTGCCAGCAGCTTAGACGGGGCGGGACGGGGTGAGACCCAGTACTTC
D gene: TRBD1; clone size: many; J gene: TRBJ1-5; V gene: TRBV7-6; CDR3 protein: CASSQDRGPNQPQHF; CDR3 DNA: TGCGCCAGCAGCCAAGACAGGGGACCCAATCAGCCCCAGCATTTT
D gene: -; clone size: few; J gene: TRBJ1-1; V gene: TRBV20-1; CDR3 protein: CSAREFGRSTEAFF; CDR3 DNA: TGCAGTGCTAGAGAGTTTGGGAGGAGCACTGAAGCTTTCTTT
D gene: TRBD2; clone size: -; J gene: TRBJ2-5; V gene: TRBV10-3; CDR3 protein: CAISEGTSGGTEETQYF; CDR3 DNA: TGTGCCATCAGTGAGGGGACTAGCGGGGGGACCGAGGAGACCCAGTACTTC
D gene: -; clone size: many; J gene: TRBJ2-5; V gene: TRBV5-1; CDR3 protein: CASSLRDETQYF; CDR3 DNA: TGCGCCAGCAGCCTGAGGGACGAGACCCAGTACTTC
D gene: -; clone size: few; J gene: TRBJ1-5; V gene: TRBV19; CDR3 protein: CASKLRPSNQPQHF; CDR3 DNA: TGTGCCAGTAAACTGCGGCCTAGCAATCAGCCCCAGCATTTT
D gene: TRBD1; clone size: -; J gene: TRBJ1-2; V gene: TRBV25-1; CDR3 protein: CASSARNRGLVGYTF; CDR3 DNA: TGTGCCAGCAGTGCTAGAAACAGGGGGCTCGTTGGCTACACCTTC
D gene: -; clone size: -; J gene: TRBJ1-1; V gene: TRBV29-1; CDR3 protein: CSVEGSGTYGYTYDSEAFF; CDR3 DNA: TGCAGCGTTGAAGGAAGTGGAACCTATGGCTACACCTACGATAGTGAAGCTTTCTTT
D gene: -; clone size: -; J gene: TRBJ1-2; V gene: TRBV10-3; CDR3 protein: CANTGGGYTF; CDR3 DNA: TGTGCCAACACGGGAGGTGGCTACACCTTC
D gene: TRBD1; clone size: -; J gene: TRBJ1-1; V gene: TRBV29-1; CDR3 protein: CSLTGLNTEAFF; CDR3 DNA: TGCAGCTTGACAGGGTTGAACACTGAAGCTTTCTTT
D gene: TRBD1; clone size: many; J gene: TRBJ1-1; V gene: TRBV25-1; CDR3 protein: CASSESRYRGFGTEAFF; CDR3 DNA: TGTGCCAGCAGTGAATCGAGGTACAGGGGATTCGGCACTGAAGCTTTCTTT
D gene: -; clone size: once; J gene: TRBJ2-7; V gene: TRBV29-1; CDR3 protein: CSVGLAYEQYF; CDR3 DNA: TGCAGCGTTGGACTAGCCTACGAGCAGTACTTC
D gene: TRBD1; clone size: many; J gene: TRBJ1-1; V gene: TRBV29-1; CDR3 protein: CSTSGGGRTEAFF; CDR3 DNA: TGCAGCACATCAGGGGGAGGAAGGACTGAAGCTTTCTTT
D gene: TRBD1; clone size: -; J gene: TRBJ1-2; V gene: TRBV6-5; CDR3 protein: CASSYSRGRGWYGYTF; CDR3 DNA: TGTGCCAGCAGTTACTCTAGGGGGCGCGGCTGGTATGGCTACACCTTC
D gene: -; clone size: -; J gene: TRBJ2-5; V gene: TRBV20-1; CDR3 protein: CSYLGRYQETQYF; CDR3 DNA: TGCAGTTACCTGGGCCGGTACCAAGAGACCCAGTACTTC
D gene: -; clone size: many; J gene: TRBJ2-7; V gene: TRBV10-3; CDR3 protein: CAISEFSGSYEQYF; CDR3 DNA: TGTGCCATCAGTGAGTTCTCGGGCTCCTACGAGCAGTACTTC
D gene: TRBD2; clone size: -; J gene: TRBJ2-7; V gene: TRBV5-1; CDR3 protein: CASSGGLAVAYEQYF; CDR3 DNA: TGCGCCAGCAGCGGCGGACTAGCGGTCGCCTACGAGCAGTACTTC
D gene: -; clone size: -; J gene: TRBJ1-2; V gene: TRBV20-1; CDR3 protein: CSALDSPYGYTF; CDR3 DNA: TGCAGTGCTTTAGACAGCCCCTATGGCTACACCTTC
D gene: TRBD1; clone size: -; J gene: TRBJ1-2; V gene: TRBV11-2; CDR3 protein: CASSPSLGQGKGF; CDR3 DNA: TGTGCCAGCAGCCCTTCCCTAGGACAGGGAAAAGGCTTC
D gene: -; clone size: -; J gene: TRBJ1-2; V gene: TRBV19; CDR3 protein: CASAVAGYGYTF; CDR3 DNA: TGTGCCAGTGCCGTGGCAGGCTATGGCTACACCTTC
D gene: TRBD1; clone size: once; J gene: TRBJ2-7; V gene: TRBV7-9; CDR3 protein: CATTVSGGHEQYF; CDR3 DNA: TGTGCCACTACCGTATCAGGGGGTCACGAGCAGTACTTC
D gene: -; clone size: once; J gene: TRBJ1-1; V gene: TRBV19; CDR3 protein: CASSSPTAVNTEAFF; CDR3 DNA: TGTGCCAGTAGTTCTCCGACAGCCGTGAACACTGAAGCTTTCTTT
D gene: TRBD1; clone size: -; J gene: TRBJ1-2; V gene: TRBV12-3/TRBV12-4; CDR3 protein: CASSFPGQGVDGYTF; CDR3 DNA: TGTGCCAGCAGTTTCCCGGGACAGGGGGTCGATGGCTACACCTTC
D gene: TRBD2; clone size: -; J gene: TRBJ2-5; V gene: TRBV9; CDR3 protein: CASSVGFSGDQETQYF; CDR3 DNA: TGTGCCAGCAGCGTCGGATTTAGCGGGGACCAAGAGACCCAGTACTTC
D gene: -; clone size: once; J gene: TRBJ1-1; V gene: TRBV24-1; CDR3 protein: CATSPGAGTEAFF; CDR3 DNA: TGTGCCACCAGTCCCGGGGCAGGAACTGAAGCTTTCTTT
D gene: TRBD2; clone size: many; J gene: TRBJ2-7; V gene: TRBV7-3; CDR3 protein: CASSRLGTKHHYEQYF; CDR3 DNA: TGTGCCAGCAGCCGTCTGGGGACTAAGCATCACTACGAGCAGTACTTC
D gene: -; clone size: -; J gene: TRBJ1-1; V gene: TRBV11-1; CDR3 protein: CASSLPGPSNTEAFF; CDR3 DNA: TGTGCCAGCAGCTTACCGGGACCGTCGAACACTGAAGCTTTCTTT
D gene: TRBD2; clone size: -; J gene: TRBJ2-7; V gene: TRBV9; CDR3 protein: CASSPPQRGSGEQYF; CDR3 DNA: TGTGCCAGCAGCCCACCCCAGCGGGGTTCCGGCGAGCAGTACTTC
D gene: TRBD1; clone size: once; J gene: TRBJ2-7; V gene: TRBV7-9; CDR3 protein: CAISLDRGYEQYF; CDR3 DNA: TGTGCCATCAGCTTGGACAGGGGGTACGAGCAGTACTTC
D gene: -; clone size: -; J gene: TRBJ2-7; V gene: TRBV6-6; CDR3 protein: CASGEGYYEQYF; CDR3 DNA: TGTGCCAGCGGGGAAGGGTACTACGAGCAGTACTTC